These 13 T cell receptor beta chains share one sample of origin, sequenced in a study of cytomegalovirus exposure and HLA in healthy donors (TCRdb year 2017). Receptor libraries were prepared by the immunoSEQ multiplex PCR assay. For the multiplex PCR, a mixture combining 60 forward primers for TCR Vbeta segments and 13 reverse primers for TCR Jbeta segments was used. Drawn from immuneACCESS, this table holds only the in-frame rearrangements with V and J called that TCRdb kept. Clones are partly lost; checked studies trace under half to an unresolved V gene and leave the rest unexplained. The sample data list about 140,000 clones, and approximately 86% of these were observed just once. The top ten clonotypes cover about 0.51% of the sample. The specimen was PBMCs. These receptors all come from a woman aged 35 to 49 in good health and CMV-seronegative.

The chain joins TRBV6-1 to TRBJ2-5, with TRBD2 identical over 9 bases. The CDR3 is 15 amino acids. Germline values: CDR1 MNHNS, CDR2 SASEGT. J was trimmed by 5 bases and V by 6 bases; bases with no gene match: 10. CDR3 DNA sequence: TGTGCCAGCAGACTCGCCCTAGCGGGGCGGGAGACCCAGTACTTC. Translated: CASRLALAGRETQYF.

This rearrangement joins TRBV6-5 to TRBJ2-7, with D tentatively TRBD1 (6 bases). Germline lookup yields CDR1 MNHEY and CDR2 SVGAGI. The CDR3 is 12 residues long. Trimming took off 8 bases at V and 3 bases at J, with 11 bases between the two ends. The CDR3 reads CASGGGFYEQYF. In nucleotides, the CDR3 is TGTGCCAGCGGGGGCGGCTTCTACGAGCAGTACTTC.

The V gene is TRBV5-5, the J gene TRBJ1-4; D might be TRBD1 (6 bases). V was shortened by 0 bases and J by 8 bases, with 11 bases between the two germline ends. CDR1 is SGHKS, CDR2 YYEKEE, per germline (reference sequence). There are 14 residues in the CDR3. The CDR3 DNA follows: TGTGCCAGCAGCTTGGGGGGGCTAAGGGAAAAACTGTTTTTT. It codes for CASSLGGLREKLFF.

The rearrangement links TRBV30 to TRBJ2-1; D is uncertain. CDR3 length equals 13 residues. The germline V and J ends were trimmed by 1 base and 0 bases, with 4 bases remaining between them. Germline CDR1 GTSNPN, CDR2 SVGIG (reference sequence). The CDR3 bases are TGTGCCTGGAGTGGTAGCTCCTACAATGAGCAGTTCTTC. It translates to CAWSGSSYNEQFF.

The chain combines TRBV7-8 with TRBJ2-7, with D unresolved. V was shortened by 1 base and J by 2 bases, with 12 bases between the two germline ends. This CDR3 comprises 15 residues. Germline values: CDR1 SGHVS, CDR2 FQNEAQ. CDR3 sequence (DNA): TGTGCCAGCAGCTTAGTAGCTGATCAAGCCTACGAGCAGTACTTC. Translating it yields CASSLVADQAYEQYF.

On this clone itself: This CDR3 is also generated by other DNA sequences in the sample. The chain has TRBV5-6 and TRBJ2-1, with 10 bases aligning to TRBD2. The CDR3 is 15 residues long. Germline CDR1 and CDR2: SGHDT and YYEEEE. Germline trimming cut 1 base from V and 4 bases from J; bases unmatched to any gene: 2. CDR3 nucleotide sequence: TGTGCCAGCAGCTTGAGCGGGAGGGGTTACAATGAGCAGTTCTTC. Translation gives CASSLSGRGYNEQFF.

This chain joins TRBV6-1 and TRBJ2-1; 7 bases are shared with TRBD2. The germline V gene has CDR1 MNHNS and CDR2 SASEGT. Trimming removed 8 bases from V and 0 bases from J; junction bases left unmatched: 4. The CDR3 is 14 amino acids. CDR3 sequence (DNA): TGTGCCAGCGGGCTAGCGGTCTCCTACAATGAGCAGTTCTTC. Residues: CASGLAVSYNEQFF.

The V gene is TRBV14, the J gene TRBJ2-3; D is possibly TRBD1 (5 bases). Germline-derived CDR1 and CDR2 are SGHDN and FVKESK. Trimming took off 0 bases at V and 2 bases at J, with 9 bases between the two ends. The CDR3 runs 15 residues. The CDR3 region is CASSQDRTITDTQYF. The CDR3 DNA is TGTGCCAGCAGCCAAGACCGGACAATCACAGATACGCAGTATTTT.

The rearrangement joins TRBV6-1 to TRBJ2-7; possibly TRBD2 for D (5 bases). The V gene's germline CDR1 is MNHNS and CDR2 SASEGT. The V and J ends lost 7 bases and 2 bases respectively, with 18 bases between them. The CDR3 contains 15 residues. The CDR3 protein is CASITGVAGPYEQYF. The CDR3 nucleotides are TGTGCCAGCATCACGGGTGTGGCGGGCCCCTACGAGCAGTACTTC.

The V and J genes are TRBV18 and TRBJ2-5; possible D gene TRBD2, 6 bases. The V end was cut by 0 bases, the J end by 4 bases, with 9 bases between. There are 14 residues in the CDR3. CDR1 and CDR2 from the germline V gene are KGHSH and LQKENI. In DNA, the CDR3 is TGTGCCAGCTCACCACCGACTAGAGGAGAGACCCAGTACTTC. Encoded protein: CASSPPTRGETQYF. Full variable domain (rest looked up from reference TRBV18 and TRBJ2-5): NAGVMQNPRHLVRRRGQEARLRCSPMKGHSHVYWYRQLPEEGLKFMVYLQKENIIDESGMPKERFSAEFPKEGPSILRIQQVVRGDSAAYFCASSPPTRGETQYFGPGTRLLVL.

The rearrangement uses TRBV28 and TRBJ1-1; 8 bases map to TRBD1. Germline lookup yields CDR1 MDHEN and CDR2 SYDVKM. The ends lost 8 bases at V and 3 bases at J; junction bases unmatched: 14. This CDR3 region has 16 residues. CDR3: CASQQAGGIPYTEAFF. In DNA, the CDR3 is TGTGCCAGCCAACAAGCAGGGGGCATTCCTTACACTGAAGCTTTCTTT.

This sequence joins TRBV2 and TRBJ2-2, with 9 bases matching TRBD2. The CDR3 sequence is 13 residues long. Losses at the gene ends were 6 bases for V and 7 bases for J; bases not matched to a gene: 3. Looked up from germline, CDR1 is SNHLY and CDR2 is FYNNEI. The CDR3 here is CASSLAGVGELFF. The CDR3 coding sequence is TGTGCCAGCAGCTTAGCGGGAGTCGGGGAGCTGTTTTTT.

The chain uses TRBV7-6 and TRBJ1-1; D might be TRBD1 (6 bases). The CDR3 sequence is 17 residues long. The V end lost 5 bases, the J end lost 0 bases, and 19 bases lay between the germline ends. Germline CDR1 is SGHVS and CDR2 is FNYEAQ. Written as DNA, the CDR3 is TGTGCCAGCAGCCTGCGAGGGGGGGGCACCTTGAACACTGAAGCTTTCTTT. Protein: CASSLRGGGTLNTEAFF.